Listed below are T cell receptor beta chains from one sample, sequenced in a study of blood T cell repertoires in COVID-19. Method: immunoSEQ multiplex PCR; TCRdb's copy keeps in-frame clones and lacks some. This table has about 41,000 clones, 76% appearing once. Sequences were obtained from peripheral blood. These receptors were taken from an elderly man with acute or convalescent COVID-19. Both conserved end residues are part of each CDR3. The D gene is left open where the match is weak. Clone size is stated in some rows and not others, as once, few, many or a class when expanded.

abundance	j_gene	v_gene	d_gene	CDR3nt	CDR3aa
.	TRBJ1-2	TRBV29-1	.	TGCAGCGTCGCGGGTTTGAGCGGCTACACCTTC	CSVAGLSGYTF
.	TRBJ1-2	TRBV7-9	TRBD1	TGTGCCAGCATAGGGACAGGCTATGGCTACACCTTC	CASIGTGYGYTF
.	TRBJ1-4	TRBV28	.	TGTGCCAGCAGTTTGCTACAGGGTTCTAATGAAAAACTGTTTTTT	CASSLLQGSNEKLFF
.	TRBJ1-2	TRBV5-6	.	TGTGCCAGCAGCTTGGGGGCCACCCGCGGCTACACCTTC	CASSLGATRGYTF
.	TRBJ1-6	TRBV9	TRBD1	TGTGCCAGCAGCGTAGCCGCCGACAGGGGGAGGGATTCACCCCTCCACTTT	CASSVAADRGRDSPLHF
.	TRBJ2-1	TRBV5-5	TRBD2	TGTGCCAGCAGCCCGGGACTAGCGGGATCGGGCAATGAGCAGTTCTTC	CASSPGLAGSGNEQFF
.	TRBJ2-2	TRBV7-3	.	TGTGCCAGCAGCTTAATCGCGGGCCCTGACCGCACCGGGGAGCTGTTTTTT	CASSLIAGPDRTGELFF
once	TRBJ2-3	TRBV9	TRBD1	TGTGCCAGCAGCGTAGAGGACAGGGGGACAGATACGCAGTATTTT	CASSVEDRGTDTQYF
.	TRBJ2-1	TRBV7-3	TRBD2	TGTGCCAGCAGCGGCCAGACTAGCGGGGGTAGTAATGAGCAGTTCTTC	CASSGQTSGGSNEQFF
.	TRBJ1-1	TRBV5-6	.	TGTGCCAGCAGCTTGGCCAGCAGGCACACTGAAGCTTTCTTT	CASSLASRHTEAFF
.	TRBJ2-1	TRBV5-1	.	TGCGCCAGCACCCCCCCGGACAGCAATGAGCAGTTCTTC	CASTPPDSNEQFF
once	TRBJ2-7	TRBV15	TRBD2	TGTGCCACCAGCGCTGACTCCGGGACTAGCCAGCAGTACTTC	CATSADSGTSQQYF
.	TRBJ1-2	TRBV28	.	TGTGCCAGCAGTTTACGGGGTGGCTACACCTTC	CASSLRGGYTF
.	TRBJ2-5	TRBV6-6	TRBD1	TGTGCCAGCAGTTATGGCGACCCCAGGGGGGAGACCCAGTACTTC	CASSYGDPRGETQYF
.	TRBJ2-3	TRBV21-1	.	TGTGCCAGCAGCAAAGTCTACCCCAGGCACACTTTCCAGAATACCTGCACAGATACGCAGTATTTT	CASSKVYPRHTFQNTCTDTQYF
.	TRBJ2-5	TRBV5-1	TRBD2	TGCGCCAGCAGCGTCGGGACTAGCGGGGGCCAAGAGACCCAGTACTTC	CASSVGTSGGQETQYF
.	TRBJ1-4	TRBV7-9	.	TGTGCCAGCCGCCCAGGGGCAGTTGAAAAACTGTTTTTT	CASRPGAVEKLFF
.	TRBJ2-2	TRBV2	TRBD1	TGTGCCAGCAGGACAGGGAACCCTCTCTACACCGGGGAGCTGTTTTTT	CASRTGNPLYTGELFF
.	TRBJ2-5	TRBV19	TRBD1	TGTGCCAGTTCACAAGGGGGCGGCCAAGAGACCCAGTACTTC	CASSQGGGQETQYF
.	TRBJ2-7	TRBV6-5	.	TGTGCCAGCAGCTTGCTAGCGCTAGCCTACGAGCAGTACTTC	CASSLLALAYEQYF
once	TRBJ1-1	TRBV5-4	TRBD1	TGTGCCAGCAGCGCTACCGGGACAGGGGACACTGAAGCTTTCTTT	CASSATGTGDTEAFF
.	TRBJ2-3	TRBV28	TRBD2	TGTGCCAGCAGACGGACTAGCGGGAGGTCAGATACGCAGTATTTT	CASRRTSGRSDTQYF
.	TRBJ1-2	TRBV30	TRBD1	TGTGCCTGGACTCCGGGACAGGGGTTTTATGGCTACACCTTC	CAWTPGQGFYGYTF
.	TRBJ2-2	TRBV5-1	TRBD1	TGCGCCAGCAGCTGGGGGACAGCCACTAGCGGGGAGCTGTTTTTT	CASSWGTATSGELFF
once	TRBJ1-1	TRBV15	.	TGTGCCACCAGCCGGGAGCTCGCTGAAGCTTTCTTT	CATSRELAEAFF
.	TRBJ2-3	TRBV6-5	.	TGTGCCAGCAGTTATCTGGGGGGACTGAGCACAGATACGCAGTATTTT	CASSYLGGLSTDTQYF
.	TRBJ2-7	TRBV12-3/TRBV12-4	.	TGTGCCAGCAGTTTGGGCAACTACGAGCAGTACTTC	CASSLGNYEQYF
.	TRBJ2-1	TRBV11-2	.	TGTGCCAGCAGCTTACAGGGTCTGGAGCAGTTCTTC	CASSLQGLEQFF
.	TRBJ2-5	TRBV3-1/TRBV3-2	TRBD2	TGTGCCAGCAGCCAAGGGAAGGGAGGGTACCAAGAGACCCAGTACTTC	CASSQGKGGYQETQYF
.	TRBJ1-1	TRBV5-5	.	TGTGCCAGCACCAGGGGACCGAACACTGAAGCTTTCTTT	CASTRGPNTEAFF
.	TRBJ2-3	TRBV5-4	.	TGTGCCAGCAGCTTTAGGGGACTGCGAGGCGATACGCAGTATTTT	CASSFRGLRGDTQYF
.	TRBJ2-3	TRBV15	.	TGTGCCACCAGCAGGGAAAAGCGCAGTACGCAGTATTTT	CATSREKRSTQYF
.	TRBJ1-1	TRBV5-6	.	TGTGCCAGCAGCTTGCCGGGGTACGAAGCTTTCTTT	CASSLPGYEAFF
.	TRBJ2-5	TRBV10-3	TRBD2	TGTGCCATCAGAGGGACTAGCGGATCCCAAGAGACCCAGTACTTC	CAIRGTSGSQETQYF
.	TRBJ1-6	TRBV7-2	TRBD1	TGTGCCAGCAGCCCAGGGACAGGGTCCTCCTATAATTCACCCCTCCACTTT	CASSPGTGSSYNSPLHF
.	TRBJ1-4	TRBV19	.	TGTGCCAGCGCGCCCTTGGGCAGGGGTGGTGAAAAACTGTTTTTT	CASAPLGRGGEKLFF
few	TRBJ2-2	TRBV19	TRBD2	TGTGCCAGTAGTCCCCCGGGACTAGCGATCAACACCGGGGAGCTGTTTTTT	CASSPPGLAINTGELFF
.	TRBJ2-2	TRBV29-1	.	TGCAGCGCAGATGGGGCCGTGGACGGGGAGCTGTTTTTT	CSADGAVDGELFF
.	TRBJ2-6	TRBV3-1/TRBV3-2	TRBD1	TGTGCCAGCAGCCCGGGACAGCTCATCTCTGGGGCCAACGTCCTGACTTTC	CASSPGQLISGANVLTF
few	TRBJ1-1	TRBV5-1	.	TGCGCCAGCAGCTTGAATGCGCAGAACACTGAAGCTTTCTTT	CASSLNAQNTEAFF
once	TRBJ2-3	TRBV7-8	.	TGTGCCAGCAGTCAGTCCGGGGACTGGACCACAGATACGCAGTATTTT	CASSQSGDWTTDTQYF
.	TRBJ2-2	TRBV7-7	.	TGTGCTAGCAGCTTCGGGGGCACCGGGGAGCTGTTTTTT	CASSFGGTGELFF
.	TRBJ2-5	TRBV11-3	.	TGTGCCAGCAGCTTAGGGCTGCAAGAGACCCAGTACTTC	CASSLGLQETQYF
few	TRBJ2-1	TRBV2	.	TGTGCCAGCACCCCCGAACTCTACAATGAGCAGTTCTTC	CASTPELYNEQFF
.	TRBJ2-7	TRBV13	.	TGTGCCAGCAGATCTCTAGGCGAAAGAGACGAGCAGTACTTC	CASRSLGERDEQYF
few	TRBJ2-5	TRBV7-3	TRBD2	TGTGCCAGCAGCCCCTGGGGTAGCGGGTACCAAGAGACCCAGTACTTC	CASSPWGSGYQETQYF